Listed here is a single T cell receptor (beta chain). Its antigen is undetermined. The sample originates from a study of T cell responses to AZD1222 COVID-19 vaccine. Notes on the study in general: Repertoire sampling was restricted to post-peak T cell response timepoints. Seropositive status at baseline applied to only five or six AZD1222 recipients. Spike-specific TCR breadth and depth both grew after two AZD1222 doses. Unmutated regions of variants are reportedly targeted by nearly half of spike-specific TCRs.

Sequencing used immunoSEQ multiplex PCR; TCRdb keeps in-frame clones, though not all of them. The sample yields 60,000 to 90,000 clones, 80% to 90% seen once. Germline CDR1 is MNHEY and CDR2 is SMNVEV (reference sequence). V lost 2 bases and J 3 bases, leaving 14 bases between the germline ends. This CDR3 region has 16 residues. This clonotype was obtained from an adult who received the AZD1222 COVID-19 vaccine. The V call is TRBV27, the J call TRBJ1-5, with a tentative D call TRBD1 (5 bases). The sequences come from peripheral blood, collected 28 days after the second AZD1222 dose. The CDR3 DNA reads as TGTGCCAGCAGTTTAGGGGGGGTTTCTCACAATCAGCCCCAGCATTTT. It specifies CASSLGGVSHNQPQHF.